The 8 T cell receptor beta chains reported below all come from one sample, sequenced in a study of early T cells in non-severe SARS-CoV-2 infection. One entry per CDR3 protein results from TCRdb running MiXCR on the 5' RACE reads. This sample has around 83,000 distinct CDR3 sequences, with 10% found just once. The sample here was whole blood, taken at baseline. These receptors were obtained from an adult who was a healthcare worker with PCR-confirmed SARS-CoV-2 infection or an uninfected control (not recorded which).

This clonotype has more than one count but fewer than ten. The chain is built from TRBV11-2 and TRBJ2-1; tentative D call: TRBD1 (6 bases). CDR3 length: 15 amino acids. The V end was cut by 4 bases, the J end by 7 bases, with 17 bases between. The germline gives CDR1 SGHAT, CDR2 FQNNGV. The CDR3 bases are TGTGCCAGCAGCTCCCCAGGACAGAAGAGGAATGAGCAGTTCTTC. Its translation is CASSSPGQKRNEQFF.

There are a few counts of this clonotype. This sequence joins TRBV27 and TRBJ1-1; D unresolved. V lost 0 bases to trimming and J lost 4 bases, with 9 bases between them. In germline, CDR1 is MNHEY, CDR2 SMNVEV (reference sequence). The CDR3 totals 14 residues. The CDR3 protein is CASSLSVRFTEAFF. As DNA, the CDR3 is TGTGCCAGCAGTTTATCCGTACGGTTCACTGAAGCTTTCTTT.

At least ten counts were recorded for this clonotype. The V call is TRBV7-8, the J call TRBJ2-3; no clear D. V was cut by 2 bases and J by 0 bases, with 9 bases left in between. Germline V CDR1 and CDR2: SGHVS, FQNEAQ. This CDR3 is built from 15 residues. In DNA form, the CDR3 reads TGTGCCAGCAGCTTACGAACATTTAGCACAGATACGCAGTATTTT. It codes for CASSLRTFSTDTQYF.

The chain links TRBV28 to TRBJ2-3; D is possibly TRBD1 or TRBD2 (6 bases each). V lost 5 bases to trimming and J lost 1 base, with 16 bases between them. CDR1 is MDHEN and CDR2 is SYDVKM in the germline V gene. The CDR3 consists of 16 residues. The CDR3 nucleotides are TGTGCCAGCAGTCGCTTTAGGGGGGTGGGCACAGATACGCAGTATTTT. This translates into CASSRFRGVGTDTQYF.

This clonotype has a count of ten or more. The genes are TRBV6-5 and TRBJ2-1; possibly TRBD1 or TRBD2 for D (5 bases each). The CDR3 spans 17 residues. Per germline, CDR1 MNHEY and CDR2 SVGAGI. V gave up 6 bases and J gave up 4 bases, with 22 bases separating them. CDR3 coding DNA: TGTGCCAGCAGCTCCGGGGTAGACAGTTTTATATACAATGAGCAGTTCTTC. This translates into CASSSGVDSFIYNEQFF.

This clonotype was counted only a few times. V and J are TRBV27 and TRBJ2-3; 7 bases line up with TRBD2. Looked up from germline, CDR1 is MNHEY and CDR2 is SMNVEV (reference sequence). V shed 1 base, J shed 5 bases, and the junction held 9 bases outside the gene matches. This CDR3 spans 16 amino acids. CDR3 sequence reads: CASSLFAGDRIDTQYF. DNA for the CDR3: TGTGCCAGCAGTTTATTCGCGGGAGATAGGATAGATACGCAGTATTTT.

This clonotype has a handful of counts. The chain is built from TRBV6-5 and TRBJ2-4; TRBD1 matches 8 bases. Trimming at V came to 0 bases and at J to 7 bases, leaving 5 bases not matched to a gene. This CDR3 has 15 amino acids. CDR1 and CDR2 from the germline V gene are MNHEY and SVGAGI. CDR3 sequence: CASSYSRTGSNIQYF. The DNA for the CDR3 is TGTGCCAGCAGTTACTCACGGACAGGGTCCAACATTCAGTACTTC.

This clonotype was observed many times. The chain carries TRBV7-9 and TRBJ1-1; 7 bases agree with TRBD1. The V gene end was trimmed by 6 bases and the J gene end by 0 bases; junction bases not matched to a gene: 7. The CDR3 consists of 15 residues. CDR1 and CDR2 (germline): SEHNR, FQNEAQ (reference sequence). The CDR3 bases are TGTGCCAGCAGTTTTACCGGGACAGTGAACACTGAAGCTTTCTTT. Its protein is CASSFTGTVNTEAFF.